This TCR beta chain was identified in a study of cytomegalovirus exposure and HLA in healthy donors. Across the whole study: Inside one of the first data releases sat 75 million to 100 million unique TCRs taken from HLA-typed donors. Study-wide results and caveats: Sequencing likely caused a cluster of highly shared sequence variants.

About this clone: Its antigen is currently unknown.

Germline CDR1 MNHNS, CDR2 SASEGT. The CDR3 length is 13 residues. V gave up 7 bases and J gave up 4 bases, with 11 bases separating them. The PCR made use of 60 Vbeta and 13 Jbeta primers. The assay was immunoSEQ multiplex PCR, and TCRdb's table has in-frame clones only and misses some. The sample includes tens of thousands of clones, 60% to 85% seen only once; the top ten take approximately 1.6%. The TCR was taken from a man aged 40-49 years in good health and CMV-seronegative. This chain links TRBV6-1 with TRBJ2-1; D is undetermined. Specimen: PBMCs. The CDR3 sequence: CASTRNVYNEQFF. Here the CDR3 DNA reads TGTGCCAGCACCAGAAACGTTTACAATGAGCAGTTCTTC.